This paragraph reports one TCR beta chain. The antigen is not known. The V gene end was trimmed by 4 bases and the J gene end by 6 bases; junction bases not matched to a gene: 5. The CDR3 runs to 14 residues. Germline V gene lookup returns CDR1 SGHDT and CDR2 YYEEEE. The sample belongs to a study of cytomegalovirus exposure and HLA in healthy donors. Study-wide results and limits: Cytomegalovirus status was reportedly diagnosed by the classifier with high sensitivity and specificity. Most TCR sequences showed up rarely, but some public TCRs showed up in many donors.

Donors consisted of healthy bone marrow donors. Researchers ran the PCR with 60 Vbeta and 13 Jbeta primers. The assay was immunoSEQ multiplex PCR, and TCRdb's table has in-frame clones only and misses some. The sample yields around 140,000 clones, 82% seen once. This sequence was found in a male donor in good health and CMV-seronegative. Sample: PBMCs. This chain connects TRBV5-6 to TRBJ1-5; 9 positions agree with TRBD1. The CDR3 DNA follows: TGTGCCAGCAGCCCAGGGACAGGGCTTCAGCCCCAGCATTTT. This encodes CASSPGTGLQPQHF.